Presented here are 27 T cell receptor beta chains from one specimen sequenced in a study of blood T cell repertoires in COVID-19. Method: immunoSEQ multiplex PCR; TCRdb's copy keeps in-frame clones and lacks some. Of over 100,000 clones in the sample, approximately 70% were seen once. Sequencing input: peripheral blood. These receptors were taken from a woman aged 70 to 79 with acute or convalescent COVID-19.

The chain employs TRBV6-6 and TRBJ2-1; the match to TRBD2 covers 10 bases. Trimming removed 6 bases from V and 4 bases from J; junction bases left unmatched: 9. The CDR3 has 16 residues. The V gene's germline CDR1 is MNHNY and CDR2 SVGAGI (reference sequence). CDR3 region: CASRGTRAGGYNEQFF. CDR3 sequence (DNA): TGTGCCAGCAGGGGTACCAGAGCGGGGGGGTACAATGAGCAGTTCTTC.

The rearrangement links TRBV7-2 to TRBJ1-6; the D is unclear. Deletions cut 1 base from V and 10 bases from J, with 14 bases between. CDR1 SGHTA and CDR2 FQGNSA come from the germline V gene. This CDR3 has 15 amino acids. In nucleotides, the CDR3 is TGTGCCAGCAGCTTAGGTTCCTGGGCTCGGTCACCCCTCCACTTT. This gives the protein CASSLGSWARSPLHF.

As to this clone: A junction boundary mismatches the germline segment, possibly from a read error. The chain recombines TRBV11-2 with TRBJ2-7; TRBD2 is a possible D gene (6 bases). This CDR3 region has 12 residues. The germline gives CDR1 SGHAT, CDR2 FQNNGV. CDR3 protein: CASSLVSGGKHF. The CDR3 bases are TGTGCCAGCAGCTTAGTATCCGGAGGGAAGCACTTC.

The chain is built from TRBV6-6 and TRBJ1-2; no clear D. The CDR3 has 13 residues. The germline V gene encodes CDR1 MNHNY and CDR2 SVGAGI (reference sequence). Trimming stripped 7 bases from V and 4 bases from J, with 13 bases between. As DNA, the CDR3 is TGTGCCAGCACCCCACGCGGATTCTATGGCTACACCTTC. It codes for CASTPRGFYGYTF.

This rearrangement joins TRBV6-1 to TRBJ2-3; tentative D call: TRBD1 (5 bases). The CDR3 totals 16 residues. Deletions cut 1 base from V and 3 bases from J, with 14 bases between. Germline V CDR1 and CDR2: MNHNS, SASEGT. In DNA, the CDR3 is TGTGCCAGCAGTGAAGGGCCAGGGATGGGGACAGATACGCAGTATTTT. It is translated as CASSEGPGMGTDTQYF.

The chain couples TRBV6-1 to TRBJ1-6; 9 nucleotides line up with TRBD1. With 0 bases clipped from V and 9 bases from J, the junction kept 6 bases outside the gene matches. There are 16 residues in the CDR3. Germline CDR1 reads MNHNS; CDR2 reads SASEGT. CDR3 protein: CASSEAWDRVGSPLHF. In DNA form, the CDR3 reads TGTGCCAGCAGTGAAGCTTGGGACAGGGTGGGTTCACCCCTCCACTTT.

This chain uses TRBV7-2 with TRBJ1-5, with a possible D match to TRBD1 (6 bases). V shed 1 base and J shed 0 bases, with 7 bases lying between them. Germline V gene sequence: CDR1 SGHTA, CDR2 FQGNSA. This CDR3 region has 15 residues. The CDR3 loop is CASSLEGGSNQPQHF. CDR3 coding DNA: TGTGCCAGCAGCTTAGAAGGGGGTAGCAATCAGCCCCAGCATTTT.

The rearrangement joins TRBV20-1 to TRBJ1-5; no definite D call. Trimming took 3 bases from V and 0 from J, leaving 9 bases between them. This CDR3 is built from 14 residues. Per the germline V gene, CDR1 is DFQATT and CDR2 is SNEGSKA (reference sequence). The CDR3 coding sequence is TGCAGTGCTAGTGCCGACAATAGCAATCAGCCCCAGCATTTT. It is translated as CSASADNSNQPQHF.

CDR3 DNA sequence: TGTGCCAGCAGCTTAGTTTTAGCTCAGAACACTGAAGCTTTCTTT. It translates to CASSLVLAQNTEAFF. The chain combines TRBV7-8 with TRBJ1-1; D unclear. Per the germline V gene, CDR1 is SGHVS and CDR2 is FQNEAQ. Trimming pared 1 base from V and 1 base from J, leaving 10 bases between. This CDR3 has 15 residues. The complete variable domain, with remaining parts taken from reference TRBV7-8 and TRBJ1-1, reads GAGVSQSPRYKVAKRGQDVALRCDPISGHVSLFWYQQALGQGPEFLTYFQNEAQLDKSGLPSDRFFAERPEGSVSTLKIQRTQQEDSAVYLCASSLVLAQNTEAFFGQGTRLTVV.

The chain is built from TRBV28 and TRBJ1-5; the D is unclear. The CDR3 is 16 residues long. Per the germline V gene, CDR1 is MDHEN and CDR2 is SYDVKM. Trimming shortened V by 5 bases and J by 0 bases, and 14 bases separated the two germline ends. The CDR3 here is CASSTYGEYSNQPQHF. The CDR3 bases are TGTGCCAGCAGTACTTATGGGGAGTATAGCAATCAGCCCCAGCATTTT.

CDR3 nucleotides: TGTGCCAGCAGCTTATCGACAGGGGGAGTTTTCACCGGGGAGCTGTTTTTT. It encodes CASSLSTGGVFTGELFF. The chain is built from TRBV7-8 and TRBJ2-2, with 9 positions matching TRBD1. The CDR3 loop spans 17 amino acids. Germline CDR1 is SGHVS and CDR2 is FQNEAQ. V lost 2 bases and J lost 4; bases outside the gene matches: 8. Complete variable domain (other parts from reference TRBV7-8 and TRBJ2-2): GAGVSQSPRYKVAKRGQDVALRCDPISGHVSLFWYQQALGQGPEFLTYFQNEAQLDKSGLPSDRFFAERPEGSVSTLKIQRTQQEDSAVYLCASSLSTGGVFTGELFFGEGSRLTVL.

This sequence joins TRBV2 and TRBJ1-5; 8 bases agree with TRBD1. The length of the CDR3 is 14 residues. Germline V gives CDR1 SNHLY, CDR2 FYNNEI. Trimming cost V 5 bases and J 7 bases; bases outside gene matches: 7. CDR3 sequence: CASSSDRANQPQHF. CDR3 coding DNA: TGTGCCAGCAGTTCGGACAGGGCGAACCAGCCCCAGCATTTT.

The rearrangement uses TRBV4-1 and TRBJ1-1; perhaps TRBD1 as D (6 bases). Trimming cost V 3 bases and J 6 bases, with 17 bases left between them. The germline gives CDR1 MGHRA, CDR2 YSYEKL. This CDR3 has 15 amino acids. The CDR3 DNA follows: TGCGCCAGCAGCCATATACAGGGTAAAATGGCTGAAGCTTTCTTT. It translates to CASSHIQGKMAEAFF.

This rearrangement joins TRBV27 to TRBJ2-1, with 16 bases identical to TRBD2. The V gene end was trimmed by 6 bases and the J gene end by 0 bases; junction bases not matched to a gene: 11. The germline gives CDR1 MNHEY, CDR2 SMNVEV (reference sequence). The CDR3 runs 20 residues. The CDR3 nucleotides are TGTGCCAGCAGGCGGGGACTAGCGGGAGGGATTATTAGCTCCTACAATGAGCAGTTCTTC. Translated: CASRRGLAGGIISSYNEQFF.

CDR3 in amino acids: CASSDSELRGDRNTEAFF. In DNA form, the CDR3 reads TGTGCCAGCAGCGACTCAGAACTCAGGGGTGACAGGAACACTGAAGCTTTCTTT. J is TRBJ1-1 and V is TRBV9, with a possible D match to TRBD1 (6 bases). CDR3 length: 18 amino acids. V was shortened by 3 bases and J by 1 base, with 22 bases between the two germline ends. Germline values: CDR1 SGDLS, CDR2 YYNGEE.

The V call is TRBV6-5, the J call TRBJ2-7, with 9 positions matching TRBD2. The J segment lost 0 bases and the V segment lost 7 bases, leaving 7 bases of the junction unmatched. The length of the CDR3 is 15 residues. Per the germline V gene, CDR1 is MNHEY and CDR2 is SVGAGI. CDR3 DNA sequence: TGTGCCAGCAAAGACCCTAGCGGGAACTCCTACGAGCAGTACTTC. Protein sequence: CASKDPSGNSYEQYF.

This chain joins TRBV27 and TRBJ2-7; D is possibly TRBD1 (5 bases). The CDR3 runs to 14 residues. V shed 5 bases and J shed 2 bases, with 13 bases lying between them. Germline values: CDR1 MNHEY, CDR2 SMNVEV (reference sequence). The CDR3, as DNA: TGTGCCAGCAGTCTTGGTGACAGAGCCTACGAGCAGTACTTC. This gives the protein CASSLGDRAYEQYF.

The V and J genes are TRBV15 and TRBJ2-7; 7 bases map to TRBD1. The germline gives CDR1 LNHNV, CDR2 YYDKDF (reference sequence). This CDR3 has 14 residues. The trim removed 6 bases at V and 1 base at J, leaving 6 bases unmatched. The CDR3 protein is CATRPGQSSYEQYF. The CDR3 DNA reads TGTGCCACCAGGCCGGGACAGAGTTCCTACGAGCAGTACTTC.

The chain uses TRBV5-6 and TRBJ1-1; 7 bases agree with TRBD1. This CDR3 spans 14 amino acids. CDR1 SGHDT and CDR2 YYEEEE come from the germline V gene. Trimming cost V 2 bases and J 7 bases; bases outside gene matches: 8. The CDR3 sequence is CASSLRGLKIEAFF. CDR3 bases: TGTGCCAGCAGCTTAAGGGGGCTCAAAATTGAAGCTTTCTTT.

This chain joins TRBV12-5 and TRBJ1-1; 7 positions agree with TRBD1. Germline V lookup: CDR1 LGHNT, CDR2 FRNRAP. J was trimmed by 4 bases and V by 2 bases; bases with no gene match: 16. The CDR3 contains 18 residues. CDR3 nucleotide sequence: TGTGCTAGTGGTTTGCCAAACAGGGGCCACGGTATAGGCACTGAAGCTTTCTTT. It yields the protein CASGLPNRGHGIGTEAFF.

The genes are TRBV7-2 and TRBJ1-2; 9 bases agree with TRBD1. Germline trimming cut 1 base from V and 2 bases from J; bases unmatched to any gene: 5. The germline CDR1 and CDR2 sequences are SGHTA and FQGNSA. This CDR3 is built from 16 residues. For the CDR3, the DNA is TGTGCCAGCAGCTTAGACCCCACAGGGGGCAACTATGGCTACACCTTC. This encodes CASSLDPTGGNYGYTF.

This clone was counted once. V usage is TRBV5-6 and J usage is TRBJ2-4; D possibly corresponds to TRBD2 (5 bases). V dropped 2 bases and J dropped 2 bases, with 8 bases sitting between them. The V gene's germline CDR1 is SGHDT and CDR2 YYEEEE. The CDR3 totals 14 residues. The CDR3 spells CASSFRGSKNIQYF. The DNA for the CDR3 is TGTGCCAGCAGCTTTCGGGGATCCAAAAACATTCAGTACTTC. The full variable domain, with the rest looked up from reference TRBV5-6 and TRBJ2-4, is DAGVTQSPTHLIKTRGQQVTLRCSPKSGHDTVSWYQQALGQGPQFIFQYYEEEERQRGNFPDRFSGHQFPNYSSELNVNALLLGDSALYLCASSFRGSKNIQYFGAGTRLSVL.

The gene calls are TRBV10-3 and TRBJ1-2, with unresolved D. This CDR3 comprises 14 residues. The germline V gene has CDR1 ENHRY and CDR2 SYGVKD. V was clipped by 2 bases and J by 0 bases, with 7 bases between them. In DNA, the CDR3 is TGTGCCATCAGTGAGACAGCGGCTAACTATGGCTACACCTTC. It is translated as CAISETAANYGYTF.

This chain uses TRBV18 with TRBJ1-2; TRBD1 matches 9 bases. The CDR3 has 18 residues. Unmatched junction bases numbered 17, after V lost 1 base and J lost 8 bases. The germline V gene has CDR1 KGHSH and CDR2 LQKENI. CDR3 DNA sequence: TGTGCCAGCTCACCACGCAAAGAACCGGGACAGGGTGGCACGGGCTACACCTTC. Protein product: CASSPRKEPGQGGTGYTF.

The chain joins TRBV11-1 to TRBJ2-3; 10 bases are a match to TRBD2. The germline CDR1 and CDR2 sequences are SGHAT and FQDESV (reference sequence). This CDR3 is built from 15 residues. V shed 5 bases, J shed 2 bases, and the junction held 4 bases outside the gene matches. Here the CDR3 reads CASSPGLADTDTQYF. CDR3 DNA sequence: TGTGCCAGCAGCCCAGGACTAGCGGACACAGATACGCAGTATTTT.

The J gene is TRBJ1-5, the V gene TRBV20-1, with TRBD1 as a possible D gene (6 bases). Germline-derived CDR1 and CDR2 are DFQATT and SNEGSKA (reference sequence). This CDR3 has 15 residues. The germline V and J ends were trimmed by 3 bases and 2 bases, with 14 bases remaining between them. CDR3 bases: TGCAGTGCTAGTCTCCAGGGGTTCGGCAATCAGCCCCAGCATTTT. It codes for CSASLQGFGNQPQHF.

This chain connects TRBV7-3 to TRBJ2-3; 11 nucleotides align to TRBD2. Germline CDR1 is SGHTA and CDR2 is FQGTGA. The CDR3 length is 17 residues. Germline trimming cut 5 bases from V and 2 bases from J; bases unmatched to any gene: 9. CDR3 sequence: CASSVRPLAGVTDTQYF. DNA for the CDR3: TGTGCCAGCAGCGTAAGACCACTAGCGGGAGTCACAGATACGCAGTATTTT. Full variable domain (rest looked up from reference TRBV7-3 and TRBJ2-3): GAGVSQTPSNKVTEKGKYVELRCDPISGHTALYWYRQSLGQGPEFLIYFQGTGAADDSGLPNDRFFAVRPEGSVSTLKIQRTERGDSAVYLCASSVRPLAGVTDTQYFGPGTRLTVL.